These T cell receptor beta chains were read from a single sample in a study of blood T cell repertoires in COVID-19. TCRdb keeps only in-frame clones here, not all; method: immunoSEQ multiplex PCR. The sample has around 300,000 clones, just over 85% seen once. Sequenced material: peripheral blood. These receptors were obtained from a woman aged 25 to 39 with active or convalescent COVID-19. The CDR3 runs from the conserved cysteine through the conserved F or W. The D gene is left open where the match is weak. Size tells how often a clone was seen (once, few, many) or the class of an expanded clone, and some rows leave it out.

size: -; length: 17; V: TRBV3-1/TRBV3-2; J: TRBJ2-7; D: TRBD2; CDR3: CASSQDYSGGFSDEQYF; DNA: TGTGCCAGCAGCCAAGATTATAGCGGGGGGTTTAGCGACGAGCAGTACTTC
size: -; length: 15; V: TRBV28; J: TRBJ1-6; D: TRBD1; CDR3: CASSSPGQGISPLHF; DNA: TGTGCCAGCAGTTCTCCGGGACAGGGGATATCACCCCTCCACTTT
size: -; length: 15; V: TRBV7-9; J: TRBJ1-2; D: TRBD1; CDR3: CASSLTGEGTSGYTF; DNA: TGTGCCAGCAGCCTAACAGGGGAAGGGACGAGTGGCTACACCTTC
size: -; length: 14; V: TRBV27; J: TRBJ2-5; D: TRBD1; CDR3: CASSYRGWGETQYF; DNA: TGTGCCAGCAGCTACAGGGGGTGGGGAGAGACCCAGTACTTC
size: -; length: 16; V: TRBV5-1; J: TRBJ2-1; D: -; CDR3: CASSLSWGASYNEQFF; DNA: TGCGCCAGCAGCTTAAGTTGGGGAGCTTCCTACAATGAGCAGTTCTTC
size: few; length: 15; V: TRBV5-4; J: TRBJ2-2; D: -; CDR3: CASSLEDHGTGELFF; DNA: TGTGCCAGCAGCTTAGAGGATCACGGAACCGGGGAGCTGTTTTTT
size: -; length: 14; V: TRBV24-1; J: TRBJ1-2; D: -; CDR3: CATSGQDEPYGYTF; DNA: TGTGCCACCAGTGGACAAGACGAGCCCTATGGCTACACCTTC
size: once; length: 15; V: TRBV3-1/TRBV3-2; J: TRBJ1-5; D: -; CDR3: CASSHGHYSNQPQHF; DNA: TGTGCCAGCAGCCATGGACACTATAGCAATCAGCCCCAGCATTTT
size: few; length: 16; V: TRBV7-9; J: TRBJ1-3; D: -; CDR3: CASSLIRQFSGNTIYF; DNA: TGTGCCAGCAGCTTAATACGCCAGTTCTCTGGAAACACCATATATTTT
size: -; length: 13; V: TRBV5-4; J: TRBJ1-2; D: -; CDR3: CASSLERGNGYTF; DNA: TGTGCCAGCAGCTTGGAAAGGGGGAATGGCTACACCTTC
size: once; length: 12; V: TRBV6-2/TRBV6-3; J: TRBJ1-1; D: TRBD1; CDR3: CASSQQGTEAFF; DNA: TGTGCCAGCAGTCAACAGGGGACTGAAGCTTTCTTT
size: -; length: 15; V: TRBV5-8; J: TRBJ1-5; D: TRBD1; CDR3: CASSGGQGAVGPQHF; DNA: TGTGCCAGCAGCGGCGGACAGGGGGCGGTGGGGCCCCAGCATTTT
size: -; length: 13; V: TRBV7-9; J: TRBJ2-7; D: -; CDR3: CASSLGAGDEQYF; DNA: TGTGCCAGCAGCTTAGGCGCAGGGGACGAGCAGTACTTC
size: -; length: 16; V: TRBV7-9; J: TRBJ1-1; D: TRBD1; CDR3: CASSLGAGGLSTEAFF; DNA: TGTGCCAGCAGCTTAGGGGCAGGGGGCCTGAGCACTGAAGCTTTCTTT
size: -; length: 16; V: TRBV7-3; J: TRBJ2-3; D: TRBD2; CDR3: CASSPGLAGFTDTQYF; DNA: TGTGCCAGCAGCCCGGGACTAGCGGGATTCACAGATACGCAGTATTTT
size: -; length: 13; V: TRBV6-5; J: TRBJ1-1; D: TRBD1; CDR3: CASSTLDRGRAFF; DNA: TGTGCCAGCAGTACCCTGGACAGGGGACGCGCTTTCTTT
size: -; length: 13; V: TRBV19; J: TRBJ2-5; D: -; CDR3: CASSEATLRTQYF; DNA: TGTGCCAGTAGTGAGGCCACACTGAGAACCCAGTACTTC
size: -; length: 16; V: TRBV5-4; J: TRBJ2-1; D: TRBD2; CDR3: CASSFWTSGGAQEQFF; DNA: TGTGCCAGCAGCTTCTGGACTAGCGGGGGGGCCCAGGAGCAGTTCTTC
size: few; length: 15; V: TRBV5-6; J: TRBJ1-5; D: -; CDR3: CASSSTHRVHQPQHF; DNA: TGTGCCAGCAGCTCTACTCACAGGGTCCATCAGCCCCAGCATTTT
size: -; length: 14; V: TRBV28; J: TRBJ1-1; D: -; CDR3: CASSPMGRGTEAFF; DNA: TGTGCCAGCAGCCCGATGGGGAGGGGCACTGAAGCTTTCTTT
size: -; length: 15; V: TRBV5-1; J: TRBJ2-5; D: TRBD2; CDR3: CASSPGGRVEETQYF; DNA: TGCGCCAGCAGCCCGGGGGGAAGGGTCGAAGAGACCCAGTACTTC
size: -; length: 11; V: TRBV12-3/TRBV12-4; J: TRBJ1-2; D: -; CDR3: CASSTRQTYTF; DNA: TGTGCCAGCAGTACACGACAGACGTACACCTTC
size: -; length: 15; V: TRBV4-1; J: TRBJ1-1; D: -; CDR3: CASSQDEYVDTEAFF; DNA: TGCGCCAGCAGCCAAGATGAGTATGTGGACACTGAAGCTTTCTTT
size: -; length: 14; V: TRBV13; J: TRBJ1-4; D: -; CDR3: CASSLRGINEKLFF; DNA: TGTGCCAGCAGCTTAAGGGGGATTAATGAAAAACTGTTTTTT
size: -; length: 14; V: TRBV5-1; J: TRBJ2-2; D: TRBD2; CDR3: CASRREGSTGELFF; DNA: TGCGCCAGCAGGAGGGAGGGAAGCACCGGGGAGCTGTTTTTT
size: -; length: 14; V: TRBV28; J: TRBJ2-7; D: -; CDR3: CASSIQGMGYEQYF; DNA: TGTGCCAGCAGTATACAGGGAATGGGGTACGAGCAGTACTTC
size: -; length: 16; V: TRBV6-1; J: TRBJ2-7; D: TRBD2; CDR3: CASSEVQRGARGEQYF; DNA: TGTGCCAGCAGTGAAGTTCAGCGGGGAGCAAGAGGGGAGCAGTACTTC
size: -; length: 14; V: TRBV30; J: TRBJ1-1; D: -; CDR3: CAWNPWGGGTEAFF; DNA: TGTGCCTGGAACCCATGGGGCGGGGGCACTGAAGCTTTCTTT
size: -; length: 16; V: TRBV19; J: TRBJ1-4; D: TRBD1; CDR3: CASSTRATGADEKLFF; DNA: TGTGCCAGTAGTACGAGGGCCACAGGGGCGGATGAAAAACTGTTTTTT
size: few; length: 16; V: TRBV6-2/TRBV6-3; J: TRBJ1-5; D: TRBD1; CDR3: CASSYSFTGGAQPQHF; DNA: TGTGCCAGCAGTTACTCATTTACAGGGGGAGCCCAGCCCCAGCATTTT
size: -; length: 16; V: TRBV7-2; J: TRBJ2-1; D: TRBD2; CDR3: CASSSQLAGYYNEQFF; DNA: TGTGCCAGCAGCTCCCAACTAGCGGGGTATTACAATGAGCAGTTCTTC
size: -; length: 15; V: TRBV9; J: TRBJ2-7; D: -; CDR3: CASSLDRSPLYEQYF; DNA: TGTGCCAGCAGCCTCGACAGGTCCCCCCTCTACGAGCAGTACTTC
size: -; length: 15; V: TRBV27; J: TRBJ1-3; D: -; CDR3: CASSLDRHSGNTIYF; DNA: TGTGCCAGCAGTCTAGACAGACACTCTGGAAACACCATATATTTT
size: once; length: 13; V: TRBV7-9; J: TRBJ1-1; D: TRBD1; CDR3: CASSSGQYTEAFF; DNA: TGTGCCAGCAGCTCGGGACAGTACACTGAAGCTTTCTTT
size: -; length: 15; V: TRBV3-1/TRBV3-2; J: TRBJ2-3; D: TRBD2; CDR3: CASSRRAGGTDTQYF; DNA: TGTGCCAGCAGCCGTCGGGCGGGGGGAACAGATACGCAGTATTTT
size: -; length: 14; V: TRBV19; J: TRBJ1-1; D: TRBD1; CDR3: CASSPGQGRTEAFF; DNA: TGTGCCAGTAGTCCGGGACAGGGTCGGACTGAAGCTTTCTTT
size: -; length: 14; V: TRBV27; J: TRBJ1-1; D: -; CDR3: CASSLVQGGTEAFF; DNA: TGTGCCAGCAGTTTAGTCCAGGGAGGGACTGAAGCTTTCTTT